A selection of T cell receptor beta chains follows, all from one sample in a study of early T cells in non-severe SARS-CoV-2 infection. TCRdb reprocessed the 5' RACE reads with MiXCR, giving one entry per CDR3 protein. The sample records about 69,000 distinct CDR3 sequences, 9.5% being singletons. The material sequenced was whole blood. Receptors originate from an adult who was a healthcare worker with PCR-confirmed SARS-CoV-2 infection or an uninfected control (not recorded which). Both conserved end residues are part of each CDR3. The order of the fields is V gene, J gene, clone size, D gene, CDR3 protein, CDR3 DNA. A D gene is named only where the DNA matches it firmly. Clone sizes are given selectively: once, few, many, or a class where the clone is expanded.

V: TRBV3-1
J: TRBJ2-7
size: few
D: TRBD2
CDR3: CASSQGLAGAEQYF
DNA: TGTGCCAGCAGCCAAGGGCTAGCGGGGGCCGAGCAGTACTTC

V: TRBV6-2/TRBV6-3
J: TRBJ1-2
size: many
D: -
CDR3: CASSYSGRGSGYTF
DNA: TGTGCCAGCAGTTACTCGGGCAGGGGAAGTGGCTACACCTTC

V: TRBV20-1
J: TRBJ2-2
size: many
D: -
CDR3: CSAIPTDKVNTGELFF
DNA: TGCAGTGCTATCCCTACGGACAAAGTGAACACCGGGGAGCTGTTTTTT

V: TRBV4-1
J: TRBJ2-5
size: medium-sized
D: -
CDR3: CASSPFRGETQYF
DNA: TGCGCCAGCAGCCCTTTCCGGGGAGAGACCCAGTACTTC

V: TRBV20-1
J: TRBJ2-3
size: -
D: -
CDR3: CSAIPQATSTDTQYF
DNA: TGCAGTGCCATCCCCCAGGCTACGAGCACAGATACGCAGTATTTT

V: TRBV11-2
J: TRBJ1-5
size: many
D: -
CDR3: CASSMNRNQPQHF
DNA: TGTGCCAGCAGCATGAACCGCAATCAGCCCCAGCATTTT

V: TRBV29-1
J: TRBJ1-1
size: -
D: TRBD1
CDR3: CSSENRGDTEAFF
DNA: TGCAGCTCAGAAAACAGGGGAGACACTGAAGCTTTCTTT

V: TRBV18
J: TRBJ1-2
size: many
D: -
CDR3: CASSPQRDGNYGYTF
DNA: TGTGCCAGCTCACCACAAAGGGACGGAAACTATGGCTACACCTTC

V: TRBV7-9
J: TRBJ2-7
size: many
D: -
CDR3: CASSFPGAGQEQYF
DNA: TGTGCCAGCAGCTTCCCGGGGGCGGGTCAGGAGCAGTACTTC

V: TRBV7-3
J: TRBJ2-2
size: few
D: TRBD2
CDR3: CASSPSSGEGGTGELFF
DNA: TGTGCCAGCAGCCCAAGCAGCGGGGAGGGCGGCACCGGGGAGCTGTTTTTT

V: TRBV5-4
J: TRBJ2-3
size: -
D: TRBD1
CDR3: CASSLVGTGVPDTQYF
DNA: TGTGCCAGCAGCTTGGTCGGGACAGGGGTTCCAGATACGCAGTATTTT

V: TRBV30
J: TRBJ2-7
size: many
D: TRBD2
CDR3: CAWSTGTRLSEQYF
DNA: TGTGCCTGGAGTACCGGGACTAGACTTAGCGAGCAGTACTTC

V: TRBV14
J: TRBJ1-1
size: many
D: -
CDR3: CASSQEVVPNTEAFF
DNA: TGTGCCAGCAGCCAAGAAGTCGTCCCGAACACTGAAGCTTTCTTT

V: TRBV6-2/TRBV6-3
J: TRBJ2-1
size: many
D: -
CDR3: CASSPGGPGKFF
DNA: TGTGCCAGCAGTCCTGGAGGGCCGGGGAAGTTCTTC

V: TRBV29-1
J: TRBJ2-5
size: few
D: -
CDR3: CSVAGEETQYF
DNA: TGCAGCGTTGCGGGGGAAGAGACCCAGTACTTC

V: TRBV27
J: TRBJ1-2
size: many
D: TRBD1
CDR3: CASRDRGLLPYGYTF
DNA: TGTGCCAGCCGGGACAGGGGTCTTTTGCCCTATGGCTACACCTTC

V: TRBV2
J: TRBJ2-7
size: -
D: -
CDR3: CASSVDTYEQYF
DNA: TGTGCCAGCAGTGTAGATACCTACGAGCAGTACTTC

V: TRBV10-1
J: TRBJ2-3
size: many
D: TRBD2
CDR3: CASSEGLAGGTDTQYF
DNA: TGCGCCAGCAGTGAGGGACTAGCGGGTGGCACAGATACGCAGTATTTT

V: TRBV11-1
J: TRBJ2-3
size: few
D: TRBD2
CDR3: CASSPFPRREGLTDTQYF
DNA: TGTGCCAGCAGCCCTTTCCCCCGGCGGGAGGGCCTCACAGATACGCAGTATTTT

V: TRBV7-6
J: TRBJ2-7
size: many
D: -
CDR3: CASSLAGEYEQYF
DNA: TGTGCCAGCAGCTTAGCGGGAGAATACGAGCAGTACTTC

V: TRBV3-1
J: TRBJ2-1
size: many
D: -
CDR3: CASSQDRTPVGEQFF
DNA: TGTGCCAGCAGCCAAGATAGGACCCCGGTCGGTGAGCAGTTCTTC

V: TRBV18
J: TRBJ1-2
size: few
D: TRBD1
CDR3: CASSPNYLTGDDYGYTF
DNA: TGTGCCAGCTCACCGAACTACTTGACAGGGGATGACTATGGCTACACCTTC

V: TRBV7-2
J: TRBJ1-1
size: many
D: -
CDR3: CASSLDRVNTEAFF
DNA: TGTGCCAGCAGCTTAGACAGGGTGAACACTGAAGCTTTCTTT

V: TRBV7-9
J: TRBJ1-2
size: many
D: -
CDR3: CASSFGEAGGYTF
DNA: TGTGCCAGCAGCTTTGGGGAGGCTGGAGGCTACACCTTC

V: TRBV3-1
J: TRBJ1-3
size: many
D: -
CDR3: CASSQWGDSGNTIYF
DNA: TGTGCCAGCAGCCAATGGGGGGACTCTGGAAACACCATATATTTT

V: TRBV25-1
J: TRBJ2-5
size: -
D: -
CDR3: CASRSSETQYF
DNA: TGTGCCAGCCGGTCGTCGGAGACCCAGTACTTC

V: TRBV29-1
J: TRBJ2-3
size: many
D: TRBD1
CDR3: CSVEDRGTGGTDTQYF
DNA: TGCAGCGTTGAAGATCGGGGGACAGGGGGGACAGATACGCAGTATTTT

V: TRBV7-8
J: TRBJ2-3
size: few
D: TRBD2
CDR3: CASSDASGTTDTQYF
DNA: TGTGCCAGCAGCGACGCTAGCGGGACTACAGATACGCAGTATTTT

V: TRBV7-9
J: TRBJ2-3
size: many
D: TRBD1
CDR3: CASSLTGSYTDTQYF
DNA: TGTGCCAGCAGTTTGACAGGGAGCTACACAGATACGCAGTATTTT

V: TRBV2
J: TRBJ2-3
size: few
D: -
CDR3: CASSRTGTQYF
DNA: TGTGCCAGCAGTCGGACGGGTACGCAGTATTTT

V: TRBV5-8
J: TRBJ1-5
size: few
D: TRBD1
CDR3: CASSTDRAASRQPQHF
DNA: TGTGCCAGCAGCACCGACAGGGCGGCCTCTCGTCAGCCCCAGCATTTT

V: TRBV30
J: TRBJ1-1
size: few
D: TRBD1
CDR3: CAWGTGGRNTEAFF
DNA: TGTGCCTGGGGGACAGGGGGGCGGAACACTGAAGCTTTCTTT

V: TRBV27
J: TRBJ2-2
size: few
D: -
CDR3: CASSYGPTGELFF
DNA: TGTGCCAGCAGCTACGGACCTACCGGGGAGCTGTTTTTT

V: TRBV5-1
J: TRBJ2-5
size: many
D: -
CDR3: CASRSGTGSTQYF
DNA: TGCGCCAGCAGGAGTGGGACTGGATCGACCCAGTACTTC

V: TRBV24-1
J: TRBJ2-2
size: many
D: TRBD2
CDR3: CATSVSPGGSNTGELFF
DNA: TGTGCCACCAGTGTAAGCCCGGGAGGTAGTAACACCGGGGAGCTGTTTTTT

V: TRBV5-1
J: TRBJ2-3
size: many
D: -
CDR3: CASSLPTGKGADTQYF
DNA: TGCGCCAGCAGCCTACCGACTGGAAAAGGGGCAGATACGCAGTATTTT

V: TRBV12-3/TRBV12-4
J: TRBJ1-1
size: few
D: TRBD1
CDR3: CASRITGERTEAFF
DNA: TGTGCCAGCCGAATTACAGGGGAGAGGACTGAAGCTTTCTTT

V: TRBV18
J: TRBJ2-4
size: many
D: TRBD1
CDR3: CASSPRGTGGNIQYF
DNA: TGTGCCAGCTCACCACGTGGGACAGGGGGAAACATTCAGTACTTC

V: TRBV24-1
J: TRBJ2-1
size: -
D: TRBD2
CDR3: CATSVAGVHNEQFF
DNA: TGTGCCACCAGTGTGGCGGGAGTCCACAATGAGCAGTTCTTC

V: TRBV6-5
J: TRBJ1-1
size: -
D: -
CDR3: CASSYETATEAFF
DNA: TGTGCCAGCAGTTACGAGACGGCGACTGAAGCTTTCTTT

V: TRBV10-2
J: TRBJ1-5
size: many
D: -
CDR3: CASSEFRGPQHF
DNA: TGCGCCAGCAGTGAGTTCCGGGGGCCCCAGCATTTT

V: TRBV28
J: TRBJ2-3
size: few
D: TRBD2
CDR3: CASTTRAGVIDTQYF
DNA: TGTGCCAGCACCACACGGGCGGGAGTAATAGATACGCAGTATTTT

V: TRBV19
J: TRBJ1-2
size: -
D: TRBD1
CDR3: CASSRSPGTDTYGYTF
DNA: TGTGCCAGTAGTAGGAGTCCCGGGACAGACACCTATGGCTACACCTTC

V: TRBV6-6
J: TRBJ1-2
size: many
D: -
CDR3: CASSYSNVYFF
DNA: TGTGCCAGCAGTTACTCGAATGTTTATTTCTTC

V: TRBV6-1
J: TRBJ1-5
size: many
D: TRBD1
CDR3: CASSARKPGQGGNQPQHF
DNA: TGTGCCAGCAGTGCTCGGAAACCGGGACAGGGTGGCAATCAGCCCCAGCATTTT

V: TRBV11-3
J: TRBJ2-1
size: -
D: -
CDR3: CASSFMAERQFF
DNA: TGTGCCAGCAGCTTTATGGCGGAAAGGCAGTTCTTC